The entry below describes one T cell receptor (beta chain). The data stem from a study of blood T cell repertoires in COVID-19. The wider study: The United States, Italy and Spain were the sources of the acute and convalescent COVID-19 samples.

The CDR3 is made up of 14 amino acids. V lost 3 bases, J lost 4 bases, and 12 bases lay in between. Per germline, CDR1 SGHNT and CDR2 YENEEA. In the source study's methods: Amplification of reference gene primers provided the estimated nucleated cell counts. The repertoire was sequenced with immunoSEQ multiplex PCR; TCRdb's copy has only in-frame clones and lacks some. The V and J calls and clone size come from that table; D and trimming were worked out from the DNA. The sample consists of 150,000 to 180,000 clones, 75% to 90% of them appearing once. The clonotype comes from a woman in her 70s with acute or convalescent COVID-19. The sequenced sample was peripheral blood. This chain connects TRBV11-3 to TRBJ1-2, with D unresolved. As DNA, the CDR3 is TGTGCCAGCAGCTTCGAGGGAGGGTCCTATGGCTACACCTTC. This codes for CASSFEGGSYGYTF.